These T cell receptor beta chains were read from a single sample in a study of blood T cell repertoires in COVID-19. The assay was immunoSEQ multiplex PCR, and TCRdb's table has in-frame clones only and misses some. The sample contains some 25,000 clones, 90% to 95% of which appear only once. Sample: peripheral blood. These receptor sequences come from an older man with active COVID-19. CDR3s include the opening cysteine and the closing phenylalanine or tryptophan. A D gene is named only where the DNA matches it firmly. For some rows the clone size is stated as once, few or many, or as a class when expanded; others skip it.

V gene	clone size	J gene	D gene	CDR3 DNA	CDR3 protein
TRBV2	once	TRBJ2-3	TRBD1	TGTGCCAGCAGTGAGCCCGGGACAGGGCGTCGCGCAGATACGCAGTATTTT	CASSEPGTGRRADTQYF
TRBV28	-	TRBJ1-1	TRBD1	TGTGCCAGCAGTCCCCGGACAGGCCGAGGCACTGAAGCTTTCTTT	CASSPRTGRGTEAFF
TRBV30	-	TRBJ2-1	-	TGTGCCTGGAGTCTGGGCGTAAGCTCCTACAATGAGCAGTTCTTC	CAWSLGVSSYNEQFF
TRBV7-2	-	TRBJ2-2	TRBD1	TGTGCCAGCAGCTTTTCAGGGGGAAGCGGAGAGCTGTTTTTT	CASSFSGGSGELFF
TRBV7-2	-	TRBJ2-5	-	TGTGCCAGCAGCCGTAGGACTTCAGAGACCCAGTACTTC	CASSRRTSETQYF
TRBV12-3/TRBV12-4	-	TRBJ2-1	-	TGTGCCAGCAGTTTCGGGGAGGACAATGAGCAGTTCTTC	CASSFGEDNEQFF
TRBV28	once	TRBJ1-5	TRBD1	TGTGCCAGCAGATCACGACAGGGGTCGATAGATCAGCCCCAGCATTTT	CASRSRQGSIDQPQHF
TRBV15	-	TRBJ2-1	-	TGTGCCACCAGCAGAGATTGGCAGGCCAATGAGCAGTTCTTC	CATSRDWQANEQFF
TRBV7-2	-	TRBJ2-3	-	TGTGCCAGCAGCGCACAGGCCCTTAGCACAGATACGCAGTATTTT	CASSAQALSTDTQYF
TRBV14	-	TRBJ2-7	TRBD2	TGTGCCAGCAGCCAACAACTAGCGGGAAGTCAGCAGTACTTC	CASSQQLAGSQQYF
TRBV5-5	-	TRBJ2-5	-	TGTGCCAGCAGCCCTCGACTAGAGACCCAGTACTTC	CASSPRLETQYF
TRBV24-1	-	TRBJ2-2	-	TGTGCCACCAGTGATTTGGGCGGGCCGAACACCGGGGAGCTGTTTTTT	CATSDLGGPNTGELFF
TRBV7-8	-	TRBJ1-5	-	TGTGCCAGCAGCGAAACAAGATCAAACAGCAATCAGCCCCAGCATTTT	CASSETRSNSNQPQHF
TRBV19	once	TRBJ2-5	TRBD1	TGTGCCAGTGGGGGGGGGACAGGGTCGCGAGAGACCCAGTACTTC	CASGGGTGSRETQYF
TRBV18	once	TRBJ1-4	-	TGTGCCAGCTCACCTAAGTTTTTGGAGGGAGAAAAACTGTTTTTT	CASSPKFLEGEKLFF
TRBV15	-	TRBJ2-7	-	TGTGCCACCAGCAACAATCCTGGAGGCTACGAGCAGTACTTC	CATSNNPGGYEQYF
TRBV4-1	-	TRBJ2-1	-	TGCGCCAGCAGCCAAGGGAGGGGGCAGAACAATGAGCAGTTCTTC	CASSQGRGQNNEQFF
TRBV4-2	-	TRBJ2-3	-	TGTGCCAGCAGCCAAGACTCTAGCTTCTCTAGCACAGATACGCAGTATTTT	CASSQDSSFSSTDTQYF
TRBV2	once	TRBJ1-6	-	TGTGCCAGCAGTTTGACAGCCCTATATCGTAATTCACCCCTCCACTTT	CASSLTALYRNSPLHF
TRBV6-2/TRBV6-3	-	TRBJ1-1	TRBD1	TGTGCCAGCAGTTACTCTGGCTGGACAGGGAACACTGAAGCTTTCTTT	CASSYSGWTGNTEAFF
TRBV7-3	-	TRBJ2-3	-	TGTGCCAGCAGAAAATCCGGGACTAGCACAGATACGCAGTATTTT	CASRKSGTSTDTQYF
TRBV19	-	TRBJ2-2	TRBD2	TGTGCCAGTACCCCGGTAGCGGGATTCTTGAACACCGGGGAGCTGTTTTTT	CASTPVAGFLNTGELFF
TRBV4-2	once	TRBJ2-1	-	TGTGCCAGCAGCCATACAGGACACACAGACTACAATGAGCAGTTCTTC	CASSHTGHTDYNEQFF
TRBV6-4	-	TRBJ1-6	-	TGTGCCAGCAGTGCTTCGGGGAATTCACCCCTCCACTTT	CASSASGNSPLHF
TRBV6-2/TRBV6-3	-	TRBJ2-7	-	TGTGCCAGCAGTTCGGGATGGAGGGGGCGCGAGCAGTACTTC	CASSSGWRGREQYF
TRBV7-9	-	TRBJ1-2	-	TGTGCCAGCAGCTTAAATCAGGCACACTATGGCTACACCTTC	CASSLNQAHYGYTF
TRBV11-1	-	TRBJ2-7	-	TGTGCCAGCAGCCCCCGACAGGAGACCTACGAGCAGTACTTC	CASSPRQETYEQYF
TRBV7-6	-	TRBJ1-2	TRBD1	TGTGCCAGCAGTCCAATCGGACAGGGGAACTATGGCTACACCTTC	CASSPIGQGNYGYTF